This TCR beta chain was captured by sequencing in a study of T-cell reconstitution after alpha-beta-depleted transplantation in children. Unique molecular identifiers tagged the TCRbeta library. TCRdb used MiXCR to reprocess the PCR reads, holding one entry per CDR3 protein. The sample records some 300,000 distinct CDR3 sequences, 7.5% to 9% being singletons. Study-level results: Newly generated T cells supplied most T-cell counts and diversity one year post-transplant.

Germline V gives CDR1 SQVTM, CDR2 ANQGSEA. Trimming left V 4 bases short and J 2 bases short, with 8 bases between. The CDR3 totals 12 residues. This clonotype has a count of ten or more. No antigen is known for it. The material was peripheral blood, obtained 360 days after TCRalphabeta/CD19-depleted stem cell transplant. The chain couples TRBV29-1 to TRBJ2-5; D is unclear. The origin of this receptor is a female patient between 2 and 15 years old who had a stem cell transplant for Fanconi anemia, so the T cells may come from the graft donor. The CDR3 DNA follows: TGCAGCGTTGGAGTTCATCAAGAGACCCAGTACTTC. Residues: CSVGVHQETQYF.